This passage covers 25 T cell receptor beta chains from one sample sequenced in a study of CXCR3-negative and CXCR3-positive naive CD8 T cells (dated by TCRdb to between 2018 and 2020). Instrument used: NextSeq 550. The Human TCR Profiling Kit (MiLaboratory) was used to make UMI-labeled 5' RACE TRB cDNA libraries. After the reads were reprocessed by TCRdb, one entry was made per CDR3 protein sequence, with no DNA. The table for this sample lists some 50,000 distinct CDR3 sequences. The ten largest clones capture approximately 1.6% of the sample. Sequencing input: naive CXCR3- CD8+ T cells from blood. Per the publication, the cell subset or site label means: CD45RO-CCR7+CD27+CD95- naive CD8+ T cells lacking CXCR3 (TNR3-). The source is a human donor in good health. Some clones in this sample may be carry-over from other donors' samples.

The chain combines TRBV12-3 or TRBV12-4 with TRBJ2-3; TCRdb names TRBD2, which stays unverified in the absence of DNA. CDR3 length: 16 residues. The CDR3 here is CASYPVGLGSADTQYF.

The genes are TRBV10-3 and TRBJ1-5; there is no DNA to check the TCRdb D call of TRBD1. This CDR3 contains 13 residues. The germline V gene has CDR1 ENHRY and CDR2 SYGVKD. The CDR3 is CASRYGGHQPQHF.

V gene TRBV2 combines with J gene TRBJ2-7; TCRdb designates TRBD2, a call that cannot be tested without DNA. CDR3 size: 18 residues. Germline V CDR1 and CDR2: SNHLY, FYNNEI. CDR3 amino acids: CASSAAGGPTMSGSEQYF.

The V call is TRBV29-1, the J call TRBJ1-2. This CDR3 is 11 amino acids long. The germline gives CDR1 SQVTM, CDR2 ANQGSEA. This CDR3 is CSVRWVNGYTF. The full variable domain, in which reference TRBV29-1 and TRBJ1-2 provide the parts outside the CDR3, is SAVISQKPSRDICQRGTSLTIQCQVDSQVTMMFWYRQQPGQSLTLIATANQGSEATYESGFVIDKFPISRPNLTFSTLTVSNMSPEDSSIYLCSVRWVNGYTFGSGTRLTVV.

V gene TRBV4-3 combines with J gene TRBJ2-3. The CDR3 consists of 13 residues. Per the germline V gene, CDR1 is LGHNA and CDR2 is YSLEER. This CDR3 reads CASSPTLTDTQYF.

The chain recombines TRBV5-6 with TRBJ1-2. Germline loops: CDR1 SGHDT, CDR2 YYEEEE. This CDR3 region has 11 residues. The CDR3 spells CASSLGAVPTF.

V usage is TRBV28 and J usage is TRBJ2-3; absent DNA, TCRdb's TRBD2 call cannot be checked. The CDR3 contains 16 residues. Germline V gene lookup returns CDR1 MDHEN and CDR2 SYDVKM. CDR3 loop: CASSFQRGGRTDTQYF.

The chain recombines TRBV6-5 with TRBJ1-1; TCRdb picks TRBD1, but there is no DNA to check that call. This CDR3 has 14 amino acids. The V gene's germline CDR1 is MNHEY and CDR2 SVGAGI. The CDR3 is CASSYAQGGTEAFF.

J is TRBJ2-1 and V is TRBV5-1. Germline V gene data show CDR1 as SGHRS and CDR2 as YFSETQ. The CDR3 consists of 14 residues. Here the CDR3 reads CANSSGGPYNEQFF.

The chain joins TRBV18 to TRBJ2-1. The CDR3 extends over 11 amino acids. Per germline, CDR1 KGHSH and CDR2 LQKENI. This CDR3 reads CASSQNNEQFF.

The J gene is TRBJ1-1, the V gene TRBV11-2. The length of the CDR3 is 12 residues. Germline-derived CDR1 and CDR2 are SGHAT and FQNNGV. CDR3: CASSQTNTEAFF.

V usage is TRBV29-1 and J usage is TRBJ1-1. The length of the CDR3 is 14 residues. Per the germline V gene, CDR1 is SQVTM and CDR2 is ANQGSEA. CDR3 residues: CSVFVTEPNTEAFF.

This sequence joins TRBV4-3 and TRBJ2-3; checking the TCRdb D call of TRBD2 is not possible without DNA. Per the germline V gene, CDR1 is LGHNA and CDR2 is YSLEER. The CDR3 covers 14 residues. CDR3 sequence: CASSQVKDYSGQYF.

J is TRBJ2-5 and V is TRBV5-6; there is no DNA to check the TCRdb D call of TRBD2. CDR3 length: 14 residues. Germline-derived CDR1 and CDR2 are SGHDT and YYEEEE. The CDR3 protein is CASSPPGLQETQYF.

The chain uses TRBV5-1 and TRBJ2-1; the D call from TCRdb, TRBD2, cannot be confirmed without DNA. CDR3 length equals 16 residues. Germline V gene data show CDR1 as SGHRS and CDR2 as YFSETQ. This CDR3 is CASSLAGLAATNEQFF.

V and J are TRBV24-1 and TRBJ2-3; the D call of TRBD2 rests on TCRdb alone, since no DNA is present to check it. The CDR3 covers 15 residues. The germline gives CDR1 KGHDR, CDR2 SFDVKD. CDR3 residues: CATSDLAMSTDTQYF.

CDR3 protein: CASSSTPAQIKHNEQFF. The rearrangement uses TRBV5-1 and TRBJ2-1; checking the TCRdb D call of TRBD1 is not possible without DNA. CDR1 is SGHRS, CDR2 YFSETQ, per germline. This CDR3 contains 17 residues.

The chain recombines TRBV5-4 with TRBJ1-6; lacking DNA, the TRBD1 call made by TCRdb goes unchecked. Germline values: CDR1 SGHNT, CDR2 YYREEE (reference sequence). The CDR3 sequence is 15 residues long. The CDR3 loop is CASSLGAGDNSPLHF.

This chain uses TRBV29-1 with TRBJ2-7. Looked up from germline, CDR1 is SQVTM and CDR2 is ANQGSEA. This CDR3 has 13 amino acids. CDR3 residues: CSVEADRSYEQYF.

The chain is built from TRBV24-1 and TRBJ2-1. The CDR3 is made up of 16 amino acids. CDR1 KGHDR and CDR2 SFDVKD come from the germline V gene. CDR3 protein: CATSGSRSTSYNEQFF.

This sequence joins TRBV4-1 and TRBJ1-2. The CDR3 is 14 amino acids. Germline V gene lookup returns CDR1 MGHRA and CDR2 YSYEKL. This CDR3 reads CASSQGQESYGYTF.

The chain links TRBV28 to TRBJ2-2. The CDR3 covers 13 residues. Germline CDR1 MDHEN, CDR2 SYDVKM. Here the CDR3 reads CASSLFETGELFF. The variable domain in full, completed from reference TRBV28 and TRBJ2-2, reads DVKVTQSSRYLVKRTGEKVFLECVQDMDHENMFWYRQDPGLGLRLIYFSYDVKMKEKGDIPEGYSVSREKKERFSLILESASTNQTSMYLCASSLFETGELFFGEGSRLTVL.

The chain couples TRBV6-2 or TRBV6-3 to TRBJ2-1; the D call of TRBD1 rests on TCRdb alone, since no DNA is present to check it. The germline V gene encodes CDR1 MNHEY and CDR2 SVGEGT. The CDR3 runs 14 residues. The CDR3 region is CASSPGQGSDEQFF.

The chain employs TRBV19 and TRBJ2-1. Germline lookup yields CDR1 LNHDA and CDR2 SQIVND (reference sequence). There are 15 residues in the CDR3. The CDR3 loop reads CASSDVPTSYNEQFF.

The chain recombines TRBV10-3 with TRBJ2-7; TCRdb proposes TRBD1, but this gene call is untestable without DNA. The CDR3 extends over 15 amino acids. The germline gives CDR1 ENHRY, CDR2 SYGVKD. The CDR3 loop is CAIRGGGRSSYEQYF.